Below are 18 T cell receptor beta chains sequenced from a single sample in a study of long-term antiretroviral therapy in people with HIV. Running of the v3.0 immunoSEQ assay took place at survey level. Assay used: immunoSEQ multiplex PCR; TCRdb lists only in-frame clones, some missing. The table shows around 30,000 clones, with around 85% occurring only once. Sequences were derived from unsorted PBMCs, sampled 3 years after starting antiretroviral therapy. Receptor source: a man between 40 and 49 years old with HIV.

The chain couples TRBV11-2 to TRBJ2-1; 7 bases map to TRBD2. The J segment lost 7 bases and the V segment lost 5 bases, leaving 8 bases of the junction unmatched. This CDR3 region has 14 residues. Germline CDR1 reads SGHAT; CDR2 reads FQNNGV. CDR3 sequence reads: CASSADMGGNEQFF. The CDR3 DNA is TGTGCCAGCAGCGCCGACATGGGGGGGAATGAGCAGTTCTTC.

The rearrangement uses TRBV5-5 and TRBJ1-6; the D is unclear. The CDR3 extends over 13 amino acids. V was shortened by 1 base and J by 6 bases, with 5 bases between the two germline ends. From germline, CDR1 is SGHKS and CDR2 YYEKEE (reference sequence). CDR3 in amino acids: CASSLIRNSPLHF. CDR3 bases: TGTGCCAGCAGCTTGATACGTAATTCACCCCTCCACTTT.

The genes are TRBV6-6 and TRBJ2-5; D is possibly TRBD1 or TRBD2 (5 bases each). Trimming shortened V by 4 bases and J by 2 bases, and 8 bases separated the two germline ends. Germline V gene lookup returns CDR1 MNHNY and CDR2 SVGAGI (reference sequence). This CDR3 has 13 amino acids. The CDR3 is CASSLGPQETQYF. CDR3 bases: TGTGCCAGCAGTTTGGGACCGCAAGAGACCCAGTACTTC.

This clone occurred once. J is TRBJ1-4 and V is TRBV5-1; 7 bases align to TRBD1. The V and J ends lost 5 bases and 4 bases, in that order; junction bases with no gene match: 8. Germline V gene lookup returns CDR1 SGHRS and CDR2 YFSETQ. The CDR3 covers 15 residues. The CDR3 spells CASSPKGAVNEKLFF. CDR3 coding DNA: TGCGCCAGCAGTCCAAAGGGGGCGGTTAATGAAAAACTGTTTTTT. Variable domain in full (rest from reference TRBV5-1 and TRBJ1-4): KAGVTQTPRYLIKTRGQQVTLSCSPISGHRSVSWYQQTPGQGLQFLFEYFSETQRNKGNFPGRFSGRQFSNSRSEMNVSTLELGDSALYLCASSPKGAVNEKLFFGSGTQLSVL.

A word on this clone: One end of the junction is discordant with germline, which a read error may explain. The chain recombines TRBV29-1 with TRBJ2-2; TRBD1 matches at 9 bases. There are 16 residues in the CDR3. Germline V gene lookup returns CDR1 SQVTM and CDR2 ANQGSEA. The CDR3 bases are TGCAGCGTCGAAGAACAACAGGGGGCGCAAACCGGGGAGCTGTTTTTT. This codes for CSVEEQQGAQTGELFF.

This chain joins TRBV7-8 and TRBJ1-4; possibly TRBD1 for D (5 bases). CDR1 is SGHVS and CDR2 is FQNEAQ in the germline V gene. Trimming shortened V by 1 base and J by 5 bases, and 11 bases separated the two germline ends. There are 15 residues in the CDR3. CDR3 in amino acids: CASSLVTGVNEKLFF. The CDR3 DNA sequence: TGTGCCAGCAGCTTAGTGACGGGGGTGAATGAAAAACTGTTTTTT.

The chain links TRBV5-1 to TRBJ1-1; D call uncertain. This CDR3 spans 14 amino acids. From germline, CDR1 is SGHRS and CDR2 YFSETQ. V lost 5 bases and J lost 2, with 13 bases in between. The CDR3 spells CASRALTDNTEAFF. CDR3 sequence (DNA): TGCGCCAGCAGGGCACTGACTGACAACACTGAAGCTTTCTTT. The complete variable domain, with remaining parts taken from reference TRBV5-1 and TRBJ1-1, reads KAGVTQTPRYLIKTRGQQVTLSCSPISGHRSVSWYQQTPGQGLQFLFEYFSETQRNKGNFPGRFSGRQFSNSRSEMNVSTLELGDSALYLCASRALTDNTEAFFGQGTRLTVV.

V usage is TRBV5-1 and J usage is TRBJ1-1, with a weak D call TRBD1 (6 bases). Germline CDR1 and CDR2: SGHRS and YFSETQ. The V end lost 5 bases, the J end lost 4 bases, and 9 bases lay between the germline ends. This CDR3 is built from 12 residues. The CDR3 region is CASRGGSTEAFF. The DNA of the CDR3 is TGCGCCAGCAGAGGGGGAAGCACTGAAGCTTTCTTT.

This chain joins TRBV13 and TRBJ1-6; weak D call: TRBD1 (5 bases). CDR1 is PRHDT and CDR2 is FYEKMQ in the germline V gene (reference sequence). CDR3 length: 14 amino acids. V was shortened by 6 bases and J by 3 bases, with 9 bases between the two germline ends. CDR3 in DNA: TGTGCCAGCAGGGAGACAGTCTATAATTCACCCCTCCACTTT. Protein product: CASRETVYNSPLHF. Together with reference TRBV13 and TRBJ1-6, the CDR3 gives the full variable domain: AAGVIQSPRHLIKEKRETATLKCYPIPRHDTVYWYQQGPGQDPQFLISFYEKMQSDKGSIPDRFSAQQFSDYHSELNMSSLELGDSALYFCASRETVYNSPLHFGNGTRLTVT.

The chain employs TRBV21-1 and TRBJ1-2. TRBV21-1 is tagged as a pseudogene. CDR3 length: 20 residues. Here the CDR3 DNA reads TGTGCCAGCAGCGAGTGGCGGGACCGCGACAGGCAAGCGAGGGACTATGGCTACACCTTC. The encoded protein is CASSEWRDRDRQARDYGYTF.

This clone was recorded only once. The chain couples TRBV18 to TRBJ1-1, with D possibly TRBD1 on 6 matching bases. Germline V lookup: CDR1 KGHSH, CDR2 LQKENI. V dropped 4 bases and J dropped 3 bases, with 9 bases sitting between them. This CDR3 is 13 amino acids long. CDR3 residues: CASSQGEDTEAFF. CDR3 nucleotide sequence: TGTGCCAGCTCACAGGGGGAGGACACTGAAGCTTTCTTT. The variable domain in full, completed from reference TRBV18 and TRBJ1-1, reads NAGVMQNPRHLVRRRGQEARLRCSPMKGHSHVYWYRQLPEEGLKFMVYLQKENIIDESGMPKERFSAEFPKEGPSILRIQQVVRGDSAAYFCASSQGEDTEAFFGQGTRLTVV.

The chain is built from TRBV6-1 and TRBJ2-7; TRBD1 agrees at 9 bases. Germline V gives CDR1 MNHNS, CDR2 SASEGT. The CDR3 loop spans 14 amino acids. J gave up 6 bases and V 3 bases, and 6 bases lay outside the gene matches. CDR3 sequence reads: CASSDFTGGFEQYF. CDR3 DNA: TGTGCCAGCAGTGATTTTACAGGGGGCTTCGAGCAGTACTTC.

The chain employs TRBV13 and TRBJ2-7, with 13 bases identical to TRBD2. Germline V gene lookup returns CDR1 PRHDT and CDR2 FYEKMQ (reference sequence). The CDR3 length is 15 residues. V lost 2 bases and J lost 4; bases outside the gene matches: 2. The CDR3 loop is CASSLKTSGRYEQYF. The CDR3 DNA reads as TGTGCCAGCAGCTTAAAGACTAGCGGGAGGTACGAGCAGTACTTC.

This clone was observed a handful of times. DNA for the CDR3: TGTGCCAGCAGTTTATCAACAGCTGGAAACACCATATATTTT. It yields the protein CASSLSTAGNTIYF. This sequence joins TRBV27 and TRBJ1-3; no firm D call. V was clipped by 0 bases and J by 2 bases, with 5 bases between them. The CDR3 has 14 residues. Germline assignment: CDR1 MNHEY and CDR2 SMNVEV (reference sequence).

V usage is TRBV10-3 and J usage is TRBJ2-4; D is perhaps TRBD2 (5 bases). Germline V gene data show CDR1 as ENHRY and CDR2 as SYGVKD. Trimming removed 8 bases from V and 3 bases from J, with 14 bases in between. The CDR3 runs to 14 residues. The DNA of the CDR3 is TGTGCCATCGGAACCGGGGAAGGCAAAAACATTCAGTACTTC. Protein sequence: CAIGTGEGKNIQYF.

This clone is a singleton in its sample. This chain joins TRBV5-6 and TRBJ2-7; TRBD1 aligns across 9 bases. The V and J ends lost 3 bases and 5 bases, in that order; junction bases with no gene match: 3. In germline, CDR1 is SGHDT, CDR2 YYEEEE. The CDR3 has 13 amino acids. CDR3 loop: CASSSRDRDEQYF. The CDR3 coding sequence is TGTGCCAGCAGCTCCCGGGACAGGGACGAGCAGTACTTC. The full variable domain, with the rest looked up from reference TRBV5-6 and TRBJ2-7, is DAGVTQSPTHLIKTRGQQVTLRCSPKSGHDTVSWYQQALGQGPQFIFQYYEEEERQRGNFPDRFSGHQFPNYSSELNVNALLLGDSALYLCASSSRDRDEQYFGPGTRLTVT.

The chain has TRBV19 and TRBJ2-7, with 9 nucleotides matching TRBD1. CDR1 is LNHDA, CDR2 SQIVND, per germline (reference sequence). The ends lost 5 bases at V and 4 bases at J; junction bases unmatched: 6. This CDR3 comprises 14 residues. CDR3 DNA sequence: TGTGCCAGTAGTCTGGGACAGGGAGGGTACGAGCAGTACTTC. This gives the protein CASSLGQGGYEQYF. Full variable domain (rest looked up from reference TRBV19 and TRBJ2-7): DGGITQSPKYLFRKEGQNVTLSCEQNLNHDAMYWYRQDPGQGLRLIYYSQIVNDFQKGDIAEGYSVSREKKESFPLTVTSAQKNPTAFYLCASSLGQGGYEQYFGPGTRLTVT.

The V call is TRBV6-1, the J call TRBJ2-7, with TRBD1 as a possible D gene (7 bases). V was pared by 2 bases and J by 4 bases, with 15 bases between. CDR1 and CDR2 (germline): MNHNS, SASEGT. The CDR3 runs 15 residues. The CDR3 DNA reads TGTGCCAGCAGTGAAAGGTGGGCAGGGGGGTACGAGCAGTACTTC. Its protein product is CASSERWAGGYEQYF.